What follows describes a single T cell receptor beta chain. Its antigen is undetermined. The data stem from a study of somatic mutations in cytotoxic T cells in rheumatoid arthritis. Study-wide background: Blood samples of 25 to 30 ml were drawn from patients (in EDTA) right after diagnosis and before any treatment. Some V beta antibody-stained T-cell populations were flow-sorted at nearly 100% purity, including V beta1+ cells sequenced for TCRB.

Deletions cut 6 bases from V and 4 bases from J, with 18 bases between. The length of the CDR3 is 15 residues. Germline V gives CDR1 LNHDA, CDR2 SQIVND (reference sequence). Findings and caveats of the study: Among 60 or so patients, about eight showed a largest CD8+ clone that surpassed 20% of CD8+ cells.

Sequencing was performed with immunoSEQ multiplex PCR; in TCRdb, only in-frame clones are kept and a portion is missing. This table has some 30,000 clones, approximately 86% appearing once. The chain links TRBV19 to TRBJ2-5, with D possibly TRBD2 on 5 matching bases. Sample: CD8+ T cells sorted from blood. The receptor's source is an adult with rheumatoid arthritis. CDR3 sequence reads: CASSLWRAMGETQYF. Written as DNA, the CDR3 is TGTGCCAGTAGCCTATGGCGGGCCATGGGAGAGACCCAGTACTTC.